This T cell receptor beta chain was retrieved from a study of T cell repertoires in cytomegalovirus infection. This clonotype was detected ten times or more. The antigen is unknown. The ends were cut back, 1 base at V and 1 base at J, with 13 bases in the middle. CDR1 SQVTM and CDR2 ANQGSEA come from the germline V gene. CDR3 length: 15 residues. Study-wide results and limits: HLA-C-restricted CMV-specific TCR beta clonotypes prevailed in the ex vivo response.

TCRdb independently ran MiXCR on the reads; one entry per CDR3 protein. The sample carries over 250,000 distinct CDR3 sequences, around 20% recorded once. This receptor was obtained from a human donor in good health (CMV status not recorded). Some clones in this sample may be carry-over from other donors' samples. The V call is TRBV29-1, the J call TRBJ1-2; D unclear. The specimen was cultured PBMCs, collected from culture after CMV antigen stimulation. CDR3 nucleotide sequence: TGCAGCGTTGAAGGACTTGTCGATCATAACTATGGCTACACCTTC. Encoded protein: CSVEGLVDHNYGYTF.